A single sample gave rise to the 7 T cell receptor beta chains below, sequenced in a study of blood T cell repertoires in COVID-19. This table comes from immunoSEQ multiplex PCR, and its TCRdb copy is limited to in-frame clones, with some not included. The sample has around 280,000 clones, around 87% seen once; the top ten hold 1% to 1.5%. Sequencing input: peripheral blood. These receptors came from a man aged 70-80 years with acute or convalescent COVID-19.

The chain uses TRBV5-1 and TRBJ1-1, with D uncertain. Trimming shortened V by 1 base and J by 1 base, and 8 bases separated the two germline ends. Per germline, CDR1 SGHRS and CDR2 YFSETQ. The CDR3 consists of 14 residues. CDR3 amino acids: CASSLYSRNTEAFF. CDR3 in DNA: TGCGCCAGCAGCTTGTATTCCCGGAACACTGAAGCTTTCTTT.

The chain couples TRBV2 to TRBJ1-5; D gene ambiguous. Germline V CDR1 and CDR2: SNHLY, FYNNEI. Trimming shortened V by 5 bases and J by 0 bases, and 11 bases separated the two germline ends. The CDR3 contains 15 residues. In nucleotides, the CDR3 is TGTGCCAGCAGTACAACAGCCTATAGCAATCAGCCCCAGCATTTT. Its translation is CASSTTAYSNQPQHF.

The genes are TRBV5-6 and TRBJ1-2; the D gene is possibly TRBD1 (5 bases). This CDR3 comprises 12 residues. Germline-derived CDR1 and CDR2 are SGHDT and YYEEEE. The ends were cut back, 4 bases at V and 3 bases at J, with 7 bases in the middle. CDR3 bases: TGTGCCAGCAGCCCGGGGGACTATGGCTACACCTTC. This translates into CASSPGDYGYTF.

The genes are TRBV5-1 and TRBJ2-3; maybe TRBD2 (6 bases). Trimming took 0 bases from V and 2 from J, leaving 7 bases between them. There are 14 residues in the CDR3. The germline gives CDR1 SGHRS, CDR2 YFSETQ. The CDR3 spells CASSLGEVTDTQYF. The DNA of the CDR3 is TGCGCCAGCAGCTTGGGGGAGGTCACAGATACGCAGTATTTT.

The V call is TRBV5-4, the J call TRBJ2-1; 10 bases agree with TRBD2. Germline values: CDR1 SGHNT, CDR2 YYREEE (reference sequence). This CDR3 has 16 amino acids. J lost 3 bases, V lost 4 bases, and 7 bases had no gene match. CDR3 sequence (DNA): TGTGCCAGCAGCCCCCCTGGACTAGCGGACTACAATGAGCAGTTCTTC. Amino acids: CASSPPGLADYNEQFF.

The chain links TRBV28 to TRBJ1-4, with a tentative D call TRBD1 (5 bases). Germline V gene sequence: CDR1 MDHEN, CDR2 SYDVKM. V lost 4 bases and J lost 1, with 7 bases in between. CDR3 length: 14 residues. The CDR3 DNA reads as TGTGCCAGCAGTTCCGGGGGAACTAATGAAAAACTGTTTTTT. The encoded protein is CASSSGGTNEKLFF.

The chain carries TRBV19 and TRBJ2-1; D perhaps matches TRBD2 (6 bases). Trimming took 4 bases from V and 2 from J, leaving 18 bases between them. Germline loops: CDR1 LNHDA, CDR2 SQIVND (reference sequence). The CDR3 consists of 17 residues. CDR3 residues: CASSTRFSGTTYNEQFF. CDR3 DNA sequence: TGTGCCAGTAGTACGCGATTTAGCGGAACTACCTACAATGAGCAGTTCTTC.